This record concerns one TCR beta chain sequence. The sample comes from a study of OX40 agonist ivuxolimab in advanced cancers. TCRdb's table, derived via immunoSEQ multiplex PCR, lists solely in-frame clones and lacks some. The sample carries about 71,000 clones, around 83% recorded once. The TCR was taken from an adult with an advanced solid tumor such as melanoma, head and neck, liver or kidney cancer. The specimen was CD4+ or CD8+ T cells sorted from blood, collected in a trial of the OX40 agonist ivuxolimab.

For the CDR3, the DNA is TGTGCCAGCAATAAGGGGGCCTACGAGCAGTACTTC. This translates into CASNKGAYEQYF. The J gene is TRBJ2-7, the V gene TRBV2, with D tentatively TRBD1 (6 bases). The ends were cut back, 7 bases at V and 2 bases at J, with 9 bases in the middle. This CDR3 is 12 amino acids long. Per germline, CDR1 SNHLY and CDR2 FYNNEI.